These T cell receptor beta chains were read from a single sample in a study of T-cell reconstitution after alpha-beta-depleted transplantation in children. TCRdb analysed the PCR reads with MiXCR anew, one entry per CDR3 protein. The sample carries a few hundred thousand distinct CDR3 sequences, around 25% recorded once. Sample: PBMCs, mostly from graft donor cells, taken 180 days after TCRalphabeta/CD19-depleted stem cell transplant. The receptors come from a male patient aged 5 to 17 who had a stem cell transplant for acute lymphoblastic leukemia, so the T cells may come from the graft donor. The CDR3 runs from the conserved cysteine through the conserved F or W. Each record gives: V gene, D gene, CDR3 protein. A D gene is named only where the DNA matches it firmly.

TRBV7-2 - CASTPGGTPNSPLHF
TRBV28 - CASSAPRRALEETQYF
TRBV27 TRBD2 CASSFFTSGFYEQYF
TRBV25-1 TRBD2 CASSEWPLAGRETQYF
TRBV6-4 TRBD2 CASSETSGTTDTQYF
TRBV6-5 - CASSYSLQGLAWTDTQYF
TRBV15 TRBD2 CATSRGLAASYNEQFF
TRBV7-2 TRBD2 CASSFRTSKILNNEQFF
TRBV6-2/TRBV6-3 TRBD1 CASRPGQGYHEETQYF
TRBV5-1 TRBD2 CASSYTGLAQETQYF
TRBV4-2 - CASSQEGTTRDNEQFF
TRBV4-1 TRBD2 CASSQDGTSGRYEQYF
TRBV12-3/TRBV12-4 - CASNPGHRNTEAFF
TRBV5-1 - CASSHVNTEAFF
TRBV2 - CASSVMNTGELFF
TRBV7-9 - CASSRPLLTGGYTF
TRBV25-1 - CASSEYSPARDYGYTF
TRBV12-3/TRBV12-4 TRBD2 CASSLAGPFRMGGSYEQYF
TRBV20-1 TRBD2 CSASRWALAGLSSYNEQFF
TRBV12-3/TRBV12-4 TRBD2 CASSLAGGSGELFF
TRBV5-1 TRBD2 CASSYFSGSDTPYF
TRBV6-5 TRBD2 CASSYKRGSYEQYF
TRBV12-3/TRBV12-4 - CASSFQVSYEQYF